This is a list of T cell receptor beta chains from one sample in a study of OX40 agonist ivuxolimab in advanced cancers. Sequenced by immunoSEQ multiplex PCR; TCRdb stores in-frame clones only, minus some. The repertoire holds approximately 74,000 clones, with 85% to 90% as singletons. The sample consisted of CD4+ or CD8+ T cells sorted from blood, taken in a trial of the OX40 agonist ivuxolimab. Receptors were obtained from an adult with an advanced solid tumor such as melanoma, head and neck, liver or kidney cancer. Both conserved end residues are part of each CDR3. Size is stated for part of the rows, as once, few or many counts, or as a class when the clone is expanded.

clone_size j_call v_call cdr3_aa
. TRBJ2-5 TRBV7-6 CASSLQETQYF
. TRBJ2-2 TRBV7-7 CASSATSGGTGELFF
once TRBJ1-4 TRBV11-2 CASSLRGVGDEKLFF
. TRBJ2-3 TRBV4-3 CASSQGPGQGTDTQYF
. TRBJ2-7 TRBV5-1 CASSLESEQYF
few TRBJ1-2 TRBV11-3 CASSLEGRAGNYGYTF
. TRBJ1-5 TRBV2 CASSSLTSGDQPQHF
many TRBJ1-1 TRBV28 CASRRQYGGAFF
. TRBJ2-7 TRBV10-1 CASSAGGGRAYEQYF
. . TRBV28 CASSSSTYEQYF
. TRBJ1-2 TRBV5-8 CASSFEAPHGGYTF
. TRBJ1-1 TRBV20-1 CSARLTEAFF
. TRBJ2-5 TRBV11-3 CASQTRRTAETQYF
. TRBJ1-1 TRBV7-8 CASSLMGTEAFF
. TRBJ2-4 TRBV7-2 CASRPRGAGGDIQYF
. TRBJ1-2 TRBV7-2 CASSSRLQGYTF
. TRBJ2-7 TRBV13 CASSPSGTTYEQYF
. TRBJ2-5 TRBV11-2 CASSLDRSETQYF
. TRBJ1-5 TRBV6-1 CASSGQTYNQPQHF
once TRBJ1-2 TRBV30 CAWEAVSFTGGYTF
. TRBJ2-7 TRBV28 CASTPRTNRFEQYF
. TRBJ1-4 TRBV6-5 CASSYRDRATNEKLFF
. TRBJ2-2 TRBV28 CASSFLAGTGELFF
. TRBJ2-7 TRBV6-5 CASSTRRFEPYEQYF